The rows below give T cell receptor beta chains drawn from one sample of a study of blood T cell repertoires in COVID-19. The method was immunoSEQ multiplex PCR; TCRdb's version includes in-frame clones alone and lacks a portion of them. The sample lists 150,000 to 190,000 clones, 76% occurring once. Source material: peripheral blood. These receptors originate from a woman aged 80 or over with acute or convalescent COVID-19. Both conserved end residues are part of each CDR3. D genes are given only for firm matches. The size entry is marked missing in some rows and otherwise reads once, few, many or a size class.

J: TRBJ2-3; V: TRBV7-3; size: -; D: TRBD2; CDR3: CASSLIGTSGSGTDTQYF; DNA: TGTGCCAGCAGCTTAATAGGTACTAGCGGGAGTGGCACAGATACGCAGTATTTT
J: TRBJ2-5; V: TRBV7-8; size: -; D: -; CDR3: CASSLYGNDQETQYF; DNA: TGTGCCAGCAGCTTATACGGGAACGACCAAGAGACCCAGTACTTC
J: TRBJ1-5; V: TRBV10-3; size: few; D: -; CDR3: CAISEGGASNQPQHF; DNA: TGTGCCATCAGTGAAGGAGGGGCGAGCAATCAGCCCCAGCATTTT
J: TRBJ1-5; V: TRBV6-6; size: -; D: TRBD1; CDR3: CASSYGTGMSNQPQHF; DNA: TGTGCCAGCAGTTACGGGACAGGGATGAGCAATCAGCCCCAGCATTTT
J: TRBJ1-2; V: TRBV6-5; size: -; D: -; CDR3: CASRPWTPRYGYTF; DNA: TGTGCCAGCAGGCCTTGGACACCAAGATATGGCTACACCTTC
J: TRBJ2-3; V: TRBV11-2; size: -; D: TRBD2; CDR3: CASSLATSGRTDTQYF; DNA: TGTGCCAGCAGCTTAGCGACTAGCGGGAGGACAGATACGCAGTATTTT
J: TRBJ1-1; V: TRBV6-2/TRBV6-3; size: -; D: -; CDR3: CASSMGGSNTEAFF; DNA: TGTGCCAGCAGTATGGGGGGTTCGAACACTGAAGCTTTCTTT
J: TRBJ2-1; V: TRBV7-9; size: -; D: TRBD2; CDR3: CASMQVLAGGSYNEQFF; DNA: TGTGCCAGCATGCAAGTCCTCGCGGGAGGGTCCTACAATGAGCAGTTCTTC
J: TRBJ2-2; V: TRBV3-1/TRBV3-2; size: -; D: -; CDR3: CASSQRGTTGELFF; DNA: TGTGCCAGCAGCCAACGGGGGACCACCGGGGAGCTGTTTTTT
J: TRBJ2-5; V: TRBV5-1; size: -; D: -; CDR3: CASSPGTRYQETQYF; DNA: TGCGCCAGCAGCCCCGGGACACGGTACCAAGAGACCCAGTACTTC
J: TRBJ2-3; V: TRBV6-6; size: few; D: -; CDR3: CASRFKDSFDTQYF; DNA: TGTGCCAGCAGATTCAAGGACAGTTTTGATACGCAGTATTTT
J: TRBJ2-1; V: TRBV19; size: -; D: TRBD2; CDR3: CASSRLAAHSYNEQFF; DNA: TGTGCCAGTAGCCGACTAGCGGCCCACTCCTACAATGAGCAGTTCTTC
J: TRBJ1-6; V: TRBV5-6; size: few; D: -; CDR3: CASSLTTGSGNSPLHF; DNA: TGTGCCAGCAGCTTAACCACAGGGTCGGGCAACTCACCCCTCCACTTT
J: TRBJ2-1; V: TRBV4-2; size: -; D: TRBD2; CDR3: CASSQDFTAGYNEQFF; DNA: TGTGCCAGCAGCCAAGATTTCACAGCGGGGTACAATGAGCAGTTCTTC
J: TRBJ2-2; V: TRBV19; size: -; D: -; CDR3: CASRTGTRLNTGELFF; DNA: TGTGCCAGTAGAACAGGGACCAGGTTGAACACCGGGGAGCTGTTTTTT
J: TRBJ2-1; V: TRBV5-4; size: -; D: -; CDR3: CASTPLQGSYNEQFF; DNA: TGTGCCAGCACCCCGCTTCAGGGCTCCTACAATGAGCAGTTCTTC
J: TRBJ2-1; V: TRBV18; size: -; D: TRBD2; CDR3: CASSPLTSGRVNEQFF; DNA: TGTGCCAGCTCACCGCTGACTAGCGGGAGAGTCAATGAGCAGTTCTTC
J: TRBJ2-5; V: TRBV2; size: -; D: -; CDR3: CASSERRGLQETQYF; DNA: TGTGCCAGCAGTGAGAGGAGGGGGCTACAAGAGACCCAGTACTTC
J: TRBJ1-1; V: TRBV7-3; size: -; D: -; CDR3: CASSRTGPTEAFF; DNA: TGTGCCAGCAGCCGAACGGGTCCGACTGAAGCTTTCTTT
J: TRBJ1-1; V: TRBV18; size: once; D: -; CDR3: CASSPDSTEAFF; DNA: TGTGCCAGCTCACCGGACAGCACTGAAGCTTTCTTT
J: TRBJ2-7; V: TRBV3-1/TRBV3-2; size: -; D: -; CDR3: CASSQAQGVGGATYEQYF; DNA: TGTGCCAGCAGCCAAGCCCAAGGAGTAGGGGGAGCGACCTACGAGCAGTACTTC
J: TRBJ1-2; V: TRBV28; size: -; D: TRBD1; CDR3: CASSFRQGHGYTF; DNA: TGTGCCAGCAGTTTCCGACAGGGACATGGCTACACCTTC
J: TRBJ1-2; V: TRBV18; size: -; D: -; CDR3: CASSPAAGTGGDYGYTF; DNA: TGTGCCAGCTCACCAGCCGCCGGGACCGGGGGAGATTATGGCTACACCTTC
J: TRBJ1-2; V: TRBV5-1; size: -; D: TRBD1; CDR3: CASSRTVTGGGYTF; DNA: TGCGCCAGCAGCCGTACTGTGACAGGGGGAGGCTACACCTTC